The 15 T cell receptor beta chains in this list originate from one sample, sequenced in a study of beta chain features in type 1 diabetes. Notes on the study in general: Shortening of TCRB CDR3s, moderate but significant, appeared in all four CD4+ subsets of Type 1 diabetes patients.

For these TCRs, the target antigens are not known. Every bit of the isolated RNA underwent reverse transcription, so sequencing read expressed TCRB transcripts. TCRdb's table, derived via immunoSEQ multiplex PCR, lists solely in-frame clones and lacks some. The table records hundreds of thousands of clones, about 14% of them present only once. The source material was naive CD4+ T cells from blood. The receptor set was obtained from a man aged 18 to 30 with type 1 diabetes.

The chain has TRBV7-8 and TRBJ1-2; no clear D. V lost 0 bases and J lost 0, with 8 bases in between. The germline V gene has CDR1 SGHVS and CDR2 FQNEAQ. The CDR3 length is 15 residues. CDR3 bases: TGTGCCAGCAGCTTAGCCTCGGGATCTAACTATGGCTACACCTTC. Its translation: CASSLASGSNYGYTF.

This chain joins TRBV5-6 and TRBJ1-1; D possibly corresponds to TRBD1 (5 bases). Germline CDR1 reads SGHDT; CDR2 reads YYEEEE. V was clipped by 0 bases and J by 4 bases, with 16 bases between them. The CDR3 contains 16 residues. CDR3 in DNA: TGTGCCAGCAGCTTGGGCGGAAAACCAGGGCGCACTGAAGCTTTCTTT. Translated, it gives CASSLGGKPGRTEAFF.

This clone has a handful of counts. The chain employs TRBV7-2 and TRBJ1-2; 8 positions agree with TRBD1. Losses at the gene ends were 6 bases for V and 1 base for J; bases not matched to a gene: 7. There are 15 residues in the CDR3. Germline V gene lookup returns CDR1 SGHTA and CDR2 FQGNSA. CDR3 region: CASSPQGALNYGYTF. Written as DNA, the CDR3 is TGTGCCAGCAGTCCCCAGGGGGCGCTTAACTATGGCTACACCTTC.

The J gene is TRBJ1-1, the V gene TRBV7-9, with a tentative D call TRBD1 (5 bases). This CDR3 comprises 14 residues. The germline V gene encodes CDR1 SEHNR and CDR2 FQNEAQ (reference sequence). The V and J ends lost 2 bases and 2 bases respectively, with 9 bases between them. The CDR3 DNA is TGTGCCAGCAGCTTAAGACAGACTAACACTGAAGCTTTCTTT. Its translation is CASSLRQTNTEAFF.

This clone turned up a few times. This chain joins TRBV18 and TRBJ1-2; a possible D gene is TRBD1 (6 bases). This CDR3 region has 15 residues. V lost 4 bases and J lost 2, with 14 bases in between. Per germline, CDR1 KGHSH and CDR2 LQKENI. The CDR3 nucleotides read TGTGCCAGCTCACGGGTATCGGGACACAACTATGGCTACACCTTC. It encodes CASSRVSGHNYGYTF. Filled out from reference TRBV18 and TRBJ1-2, the complete variable domain reads NAGVMQNPRHLVRRRGQEARLRCSPMKGHSHVYWYRQLPEEGLKFMVYLQKENIIDESGMPKERFSAEFPKEGPSILRIQQVVRGDSAAYFCASSRVSGHNYGYTFGSGTRLTVV.

The V and J genes are TRBV18 and TRBJ2-5, with TRBD2 matching 8 bases. V was pared by 5 bases and J by 2 bases, with 7 bases of the junction left unmatched. This CDR3 contains 15 residues. Germline V gene data show CDR1 as KGHSH and CDR2 as LQKENI. The CDR3, as DNA: TGTGCCAGCTCAGGACTAGCCGGCGGTCAAGAGACCCAGTACTTC. Its protein is CASSGLAGGQETQYF.

V gene TRBV7-9 combines with J gene TRBJ1-4; the D gene is possibly TRBD1 (5 bases). The CDR3 contains 15 residues. V dropped 0 bases and J dropped 3 bases, with 8 bases sitting between them. CDR1 and CDR2 (germline): SEHNR, FQNEAQ (reference sequence). The CDR3 DNA is TGTGCCAGCAGCTTAGCTGGGGCACCTAATGAAAAACTGTTTTTT. It yields the protein CASSLAGAPNEKLFF.

The sample holds a few counts of this clone. CDR3 DNA sequence: TGCGCCAGCAGCCCGCCCGGGTCCGGGGAGCTGTTTTTT. It codes for CASSPPGSGELFF. The chain uses TRBV5-1 and TRBJ2-2; D not resolved. The CDR3 spans 13 residues. Germline CDR1 and CDR2: SGHRS and YFSETQ. V lost 4 bases and J 6 bases, leaving 10 bases between the germline ends.

This clone has more than one count but fewer than ten. V gene TRBV28 combines with J gene TRBJ2-7; 7 bases agree with TRBD1. Per the germline V gene, CDR1 is MDHEN and CDR2 is SYDVKM. V gave up 4 bases and J gave up 4 bases; unmatched junction bases: 7. The CDR3 length is 14 residues. In DNA form, the CDR3 reads TGTGCCAGCAGTTCCGGGACAGAAGGATACGAGCAGTACTTC. Its protein product is CASSSGTEGYEQYF.

The CDR3 DNA is TGTGCCAGCAGTGGTCTAAACACTGAAGCTTTCTTT. This sequence encodes CASSGLNTEAFF. The rearrangement joins TRBV6-1 to TRBJ1-1; no firm D call. The CDR3 extends over 12 amino acids. The germline CDR1 and CDR2 sequences are MNHNS and SASEGT. The V end was cut by 4 bases, the J end by 2 bases, with 5 bases between.

This clone was observed a few times. This sequence joins TRBV29-1 and TRBJ1-1; D gene uncertain. V gave up 1 base and J gave up 0 bases, with 9 bases separating them. The CDR3 consists of 14 residues. In germline, CDR1 is SQVTM, CDR2 ANQGSEA. The CDR3 DNA reads as TGCAGCGTTGAAGGCTGGGCAGTGAACACTGAAGCTTTCTTT. Protein product: CSVEGWAVNTEAFF.

This rearrangement joins TRBV30 to TRBJ2-1, with TRBD1 matching 7 bases. V shed 2 bases, J shed 8 bases, and the junction held 3 bases outside the gene matches. The CDR3 has 12 residues. Germline V gene sequence: CDR1 GTSNPN, CDR2 SVGIG (reference sequence). In DNA form, the CDR3 reads TGTGCCTGGAGTAAAGGGGGCTATGAGCAGTTCTTC. Translating it yields CAWSKGGYEQFF.

The genes are TRBV7-2 and TRBJ1-5, with D possibly being TRBD1 (5 bases). V was shortened by 1 base and J by 2 bases, with 9 bases between the two germline ends. Per germline, CDR1 SGHTA and CDR2 FQGNSA. The CDR3 runs 15 residues. Written as DNA, the CDR3 is TGTGCCAGCAGCTTAGTACAGGCGGGCAATCAGCCCCAGCATTTT. Translated, it gives CASSLVQAGNQPQHF.

The gene calls are TRBV27 and TRBJ2-5; 7 nucleotides align to TRBD1. Germline V lookup: CDR1 MNHEY, CDR2 SMNVEV (reference sequence). Unmatched junction bases numbered 12, after V lost 7 bases and J lost 7 bases. This CDR3 comprises 14 residues. CDR3 sequence (DNA): TGTGCCAGCATCCGGGACAGTGCCGAAGGGACCCAGTACTTC. This gives the protein CASIRDSAEGTQYF.

Details on this clone: Distinct nucleotide sequences in the sample also encode this CDR3. DNA for the CDR3: TGTGCCAGCAGCTCTTATGGCTACACCTTC. Protein sequence: CASSSYGYTF. The chain couples TRBV7-9 to TRBJ1-2; D remains unclear. V was shortened by 4 bases and J by 5 bases, with 2 bases between the two germline ends. The CDR3 has 10 residues. Germline values: CDR1 SEHNR, CDR2 FQNEAQ (reference sequence).